Presented here are 13 T cell receptor beta chains from one specimen sequenced in a study of shared clonotypes between healthy human individuals. Data came from immunoSEQ multiplex PCR; TCRdb stores just in-frame clones and leaves some out. The sample yields approximately 470,000 clones, approximately 82% seen once. The specimen was PBMCs. These receptors all stem from a woman between 40 and 55 years old in good health. Some clones in this sample may be carry-over from other donors' samples.

V gene TRBV5-4 combines with J gene TRBJ2-1; the D gene is possibly TRBD2 (6 bases). Germline V CDR1 and CDR2: SGHNT, YYREEE (reference sequence). V was clipped by 4 bases and J by 7 bases, with 21 bases between them. The CDR3 has 16 amino acids. This CDR3 is CASSLGPGTPSNEQFF. The CDR3 region has the DNA TGTGCCAGCAGCCTCGGTCCCGGGACTCCCTCGAATGAGCAGTTCTTC. Full variable domain (missing parts from reference TRBV5-4 and TRBJ2-1): ETGVTQSPTHLIKTRGQQVTLRCSSQSGHNTVSWYQQALGQGPQFIFQYYREEENGRGNFPPRFSGLQFPNYSSELNVNALELDDSALYLCASSLGPGTPSNEQFFGPGTRLTVL.

This chain links TRBV6-1 with TRBJ2-1; 12 bases match TRBD2. Looked up from germline, CDR1 is MNHNS and CDR2 is SASEGT. This CDR3 is 14 amino acids long. The ends lost 6 bases at V and 4 bases at J; junction bases unmatched: 1. The CDR3, as DNA: TGTGCCAGCAGACTAGCGGGAGGATACAATGAGCAGTTCTTC. It translates to CASRLAGGYNEQFF.

The J gene is TRBJ2-5, the V gene TRBV15; D remains unclear. The closer fit of TRBJ2-7 to the DNA end suggests the J call may be wrong. Germline CDR1 is LNHNV and CDR2 is YYDKDF (reference sequence). This CDR3 has 16 amino acids. CDR3 region: CATSRHVEDSSYEQYF. CDR3 bases: TGTGCCACCAGCAGACACGTAGAGGATAGCAGCTACGAGCAGTACTTC.

The CDR3 DNA reads TGCAGCGTTGCACTAGCGGGACGGAACACCGGGGAGCTGTTTTTT. This codes for CSVALAGRNTGELFF. The gene calls are TRBV29-1 and TRBJ2-2; TRBD2 agrees at 10 bases. CDR3 length: 15 residues. J gave up 1 base and V 4 bases, and 3 bases lay outside the gene matches. CDR1 is SQVTM and CDR2 is ANQGSEA in the germline V gene.

The chain combines TRBV5-4 with TRBJ2-7; 7 bases match TRBD2. The ends lost 3 bases at V and 5 bases at J; junction bases unmatched: 11. The germline gives CDR1 SGHNT, CDR2 YYREEE (reference sequence). The CDR3 extends over 15 amino acids. This CDR3 reads CASSSTSGAHNEQYF. The CDR3 DNA follows: TGTGCCAGCAGCTCGACCAGCGGGGCTCACAACGAGCAGTACTTC.

The chain joins TRBV28 to TRBJ1-1; 11 bases are shared with TRBD1. The CDR3 loop spans 15 amino acids. Germline values: CDR1 MDHEN, CDR2 SYDVKM. The V and J ends lost 2 bases and 6 bases, in that order; junction bases with no gene match: 5. CDR3 DNA: TGTGCCAGCAGTTTAGGGGACAGGGGGGACCCTGAAGCTTTCTTT. Amino acids: CASSLGDRGDPEAFF.

This clone was detected only a few times. The gene calls are TRBV11-2 and TRBJ2-3; TRBD2 matches 7 bases. The V gene end was trimmed by 8 bases and the J gene end by 4 bases; junction bases not matched to a gene: 9. This CDR3 has 14 amino acids. Germline-derived CDR1 and CDR2 are SGHAT and FQNNGV. The CDR3 protein is CASDRGGESDTQYF. CDR3 sequence (DNA): TGTGCCAGCGACCGGGGAGGGGAGTCAGATACGCAGTATTTT.

The chain couples TRBV7-8 to TRBJ2-7; D not certain. The germline CDR1 and CDR2 sequences are SGHVS and FQNEAQ. Trimming took 5 bases from V and 4 from J, leaving 12 bases between them. The CDR3 sequence is 13 residues long. For the CDR3, the DNA is TGTGCCAGCAGCATAACCGCTAGTTACGAGCAGTACTTC. Encoded protein: CASSITASYEQYF.

The rearrangement links TRBV19 to TRBJ2-1; 9 nucleotides align to TRBD2. CDR1 LNHDA and CDR2 SQIVND come from the germline V gene (reference sequence). There are 16 residues in the CDR3. V was clipped by 1 base and J by 5 bases; unmatched bases: 6. As DNA, the CDR3 is TGTGCCAGTAGTATAGGGGGCGGGAGGGCCCACAATGAGCAGTTCTTC. It codes for CASSIGGGRAHNEQFF.

The chain employs TRBV28 and TRBJ1-2; the D is unclear. Per the germline V gene, CDR1 is MDHEN and CDR2 is SYDVKM. The CDR3 runs 12 residues. The germline V and J ends were trimmed by 1 base and 6 bases, with 6 bases remaining between them. CDR3 protein: CASSLLLDGYTF. The DNA for the CDR3 is TGTGCCAGCAGTTTATTACTAGATGGCTACACCTTC.

The rearrangement joins TRBV4-1 to TRBJ2-1; the D gene is possibly TRBD2 (6 bases). The germline V gene has CDR1 MGHRA and CDR2 YSYEKL. The CDR3 spans 16 residues. V was cut by 1 base and J by 3 bases, with 13 bases left in between. The CDR3, as DNA: TGCGCCAGCAGCCAAGGGGGGGTAAACAGCTACAATGAGCAGTTCTTC. This translates into CASSQGGVNSYNEQFF.

The chain is built from TRBV4-2 and TRBJ2-3, with D unresolved. CDR3 length: 16 residues. Trimming took 0 bases from V and 0 from J, leaving 10 bases between them. CDR1 and CDR2 from the germline V gene are LGHNA and YNFKEQ. The CDR3 DNA follows: TGTGCCAGCAGCCAAGAGAGTCCCGCTAGCACAGATACGCAGTATTTT. Translating gives CASSQESPASTDTQYF.

This sequence joins TRBV7-9 and TRBJ2-6; 9 bases match TRBD1. The CDR3 is 18 residues long. Germline CDR1 and CDR2: SEHNR and FQNEAQ (reference sequence). V lost 3 bases and J lost 1; bases outside the gene matches: 7. The CDR3 DNA is TGTGCCAGCAGCTTGAGGGGACAGGGAGGGTCTGGGGCCAACGTCCTGACTTTC. Protein product: CASSLRGQGGSGANVLTF.